This is a list of T cell receptor beta chains from one sample in a study of cytomegalovirus exposure and HLA in healthy donors. Produced via immunoSEQ multiplex PCR; TCRdb's table is partial and in-frame only. The sample shows under 95,000 clones, around three quarters of them seen only once. The sample was PBMCs. The receptors here all came from a male donor in good health and CMV-seronegative. CDR3s include the opening cysteine and the closing phenylalanine or tryptophan. Fields, in order: D gene, clone size, J gene, V gene, CDR3 DNA, CDR3 protein. The D gene is left open where the match is weak. Clone size is not always given. Where it is, it says once, few, many or a class for expanded clones.

D: TRBD2
size: NA
J: TRBJ2-3
V: TRBV5-1
DNA: TGCGCCAGCAGCAAGTTCCTGAGCGGGGGGAACACAGATACGCAGTATTTT
CDR3: CASSKFLSGGNTDTQYF

D: TRBD1
size: NA
J: TRBJ2-1
V: TRBV11-2
DNA: TGTGCCAGCAGCGATGGACAGGGGATCTACAATGAGCAGTTCTTC
CDR3: CASSDGQGIYNEQFF

D: TRBD2
size: NA
J: TRBJ2-5
V: TRBV4-1
DNA: TGCGCCAGCAGCCAAGTAGGCGGGAGGGCCGAGGAGACCCAGTACTTC
CDR3: CASSQVGGRAEETQYF

D: NA
size: NA
J: TRBJ2-7
V: TRBV5-5
DNA: TGTGCCAGCAGCTTCGAGGCGGGAACCCCCCACGAGCAGTACTTC
CDR3: CASSFEAGTPHEQYF

D: NA
size: NA
J: TRBJ1-2
V: TRBV4-1
DNA: TGCGCCAGCAGCCAAATAGTTACTGCACGGGGCTACACCTTC
CDR3: CASSQIVTARGYTF

D: NA
size: NA
J: TRBJ2-1
V: TRBV15
DNA: TGTGCCACCAGCAGAGATCGAGCTCGGGAGCAGTTCTTC
CDR3: CATSRDRAREQFF

D: TRBD1
size: NA
J: TRBJ1-2
V: TRBV2
DNA: TGTGCCAGCAGTTTACAGGGGGCCTATGGCTACACCTTC
CDR3: CASSLQGAYGYTF

D: NA
size: NA
J: TRBJ2-1
V: TRBV12-2
DNA: TGTGCAAGTCGCTTACCAGGGGAGCAGTTCTTC
CDR3: CASRLPGEQFF

D: TRBD1
size: NA
J: TRBJ2-3
V: TRBV5-1
DNA: TGCGCCAGCAGCGGCCGGACAGGGGGTACAGATACGCAGTATTTT
CDR3: CASSGRTGGTDTQYF

D: TRBD2
size: NA
J: TRBJ2-7
V: TRBV19
DNA: TGTGCCAGTAGTCGGGGACTAGCGATAACCTACGAGCAGTACTTC
CDR3: CASSRGLAITYEQYF

D: NA
size: few
J: TRBJ1-2
V: TRBV6-5
DNA: TGTGCCAGCAGTTACTCGAGTGGCTACACCTTC
CDR3: CASSYSSGYTF

D: TRBD1
size: few
J: TRBJ1-5
V: TRBV6-6
DNA: TGTGCCAGCAATGCCCTGGACAGGGGCAATCAGCCCCAGAATTTT
CDR3: CASNALDRGNQPQNF

D: TRBD2
size: few
J: TRBJ2-2
V: TRBV6-1
DNA: TGTGCCAGCAGTGGACTAGCGGGAGACACCGGGGAGCTGTTTTTT
CDR3: CASSGLAGDTGELFF

D: NA
size: NA
J: TRBJ1-1
V: TRBV30
DNA: TGTGCCTGGTGGGAGGTTTGGGATGGCACTGAAGCTTTCTTT
CDR3: CAWWEVWDGTEAFF

D: TRBD2
size: NA
J: TRBJ2-7
V: TRBV5-1
DNA: TGCGCCAGCAGCTCGGGGGGGACTAGCGGCCAGGGAGAGCAGTACTTC
CDR3: CASSSGGTSGQGEQYF

D: NA
size: NA
J: TRBJ1-6
V: TRBV5-4
DNA: TGTGCCAGCAGCCCAGCACAGGGTCAATATTCACCCCTCAACTTT
CDR3: CASSPAQGQYSPLNF

D: NA
size: NA
J: TRBJ1-2
V: TRBV7-2
DNA: TGTGCCAGCAGCTTACGCGGGGGCGACTATGGCTACCCCTTC
CDR3: CASSLRGGDYGYPF

D: TRBD1
size: NA
J: TRBJ1-3
V: TRBV18
DNA: TGTGCCAGCTCACCACCGGGACAGGGGACTGGAAACACCATATATTTT
CDR3: CASSPPGQGTGNTIYF

D: TRBD1
size: NA
J: TRBJ1-4
V: TRBV2
DNA: TGTGCCAGCAGCCGAACGGGACAGGGGATAGAAAAACTGTTTTTT
CDR3: CASSRTGQGIEKLFF

D: NA
size: NA
J: TRBJ1-2
V: TRBV5-4
DNA: TGTGCCAGCAGCTCGGAGCCTGCGGACTATGGCTACCCCTTC
CDR3: CASSSEPADYGYPF

D: TRBD1
size: NA
J: TRBJ2-7
V: TRBV5-1
DNA: TGCGCCAGCAGCTTTGAACAGGGGGTCCTTTCCTACGAGCAGTACTTC
CDR3: CASSFEQGVLSYEQYF

D: NA
size: NA
J: TRBJ1-6
V: TRBV7-9
DNA: TGTGCCAGCAGCTTAGGGCAGAACCACTATAATTCACCCCTCCACTTT
CDR3: CASSLGQNHYNSPLHF

D: TRBD1
size: NA
J: TRBJ1-2
V: TRBV4-1
DNA: TGCGCCAGCAGCCAAGAGGGACGGGACAGGCGTGGCTACACCTTC
CDR3: CASSQEGRDRRGYTF

D: TRBD1
size: NA
J: TRBJ2-1
V: TRBV19
DNA: TGTGCCAGTAGTCTTTCGGGACAGGGGTTAAGTGAGCAGTTCTTC
CDR3: CASSLSGQGLSEQFF

D: NA
size: NA
J: TRBJ1-2
V: TRBV30
DNA: TGTGCCTGGAGTACAGGGAGCTATGGCTACACCTTC
CDR3: CAWSTGSYGYTF

D: NA
size: few
J: TRBJ2-7
V: TRBV6-6
DNA: TGTGCCAGCAGTACCGGGACACCCTACGAGCAGTACTTC
CDR3: CASSTGTPYEQYF

D: NA
size: few
J: TRBJ1-5
V: TRBV30
DNA: TGTGCCTGCCCGATAAGGAACAGGAATAGCAATCAGCCCCAGCATTTT
CDR3: CACPIRNRNSNQPQHF

D: NA
size: NA
J: TRBJ1-2
V: TRBV9
DNA: TGTGCCAGCAGTGTTCAGGGCAACTATGGCTACCCCTTC
CDR3: CASSVQGNYGYPF

D: NA
size: NA
J: TRBJ1-4
V: TRBV14
DNA: TGTGCCAGCAGCCTCCACAGATCAACTAATGAAAAACTGTTTTTT
CDR3: CASSLHRSTNEKLFF